One and the same sample provided the 2 T cell receptor beta chains below, sequenced in a study of cytomegalovirus exposure and HLA in healthy donors. Using immunoSEQ multiplex PCR, the repertoire was profiled, and TCRdb retains in-frame clones only, with some absent. The table lists 300,000 to 400,000 clones, more than 80% of them singletons. Sequenced input: PBMCs. These receptors all come from a woman younger than 30 in good health and CMV-seronegative.

The chain recombines TRBV11-2 with TRBJ2-2; D ambiguous. Germline loops: CDR1 SGHAT, CDR2 FQNNGV. Trimming removed 3 bases at V and 6 bases at J, with 14 bases between. The CDR3 is 15 amino acids. The CDR3 bases are TGTGCCAGCAGCTTTAATTACGGTTCGTCCGGGGAGCTGTTTTTT. Amino acid sequence: CASSFNYGSSGELFF.

This clone occurred once. The gene calls are TRBV7-9 and TRBJ2-1; D perhaps matches TRBD2 (6 bases). Trimming cost V 4 bases and J 5 bases, with 15 bases left between them. This CDR3 contains 15 residues. The germline CDR1 and CDR2 sequences are SEHNR and FQNEAQ (reference sequence). The CDR3 region has the DNA TGTGCCAGCAGCTACCCAGGGACTCTGCACAATGAGCAGTTCTTC. This translates into CASSYPGTLHNEQFF.